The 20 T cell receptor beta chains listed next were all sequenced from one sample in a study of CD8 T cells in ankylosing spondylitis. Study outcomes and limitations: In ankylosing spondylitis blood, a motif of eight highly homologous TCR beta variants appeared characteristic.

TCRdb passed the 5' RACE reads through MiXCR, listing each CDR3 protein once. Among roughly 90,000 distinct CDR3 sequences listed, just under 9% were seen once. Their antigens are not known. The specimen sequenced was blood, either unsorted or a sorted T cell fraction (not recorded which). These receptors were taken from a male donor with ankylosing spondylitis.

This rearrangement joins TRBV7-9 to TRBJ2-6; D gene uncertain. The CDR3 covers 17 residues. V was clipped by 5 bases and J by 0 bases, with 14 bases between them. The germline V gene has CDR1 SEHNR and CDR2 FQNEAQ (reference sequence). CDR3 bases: TGTGCCAGCAGCGCTAGGGTTGTAAGCTCTGGGGCCAACGTCCTGACTTTC. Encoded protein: CASSARVVSSGANVLTF.

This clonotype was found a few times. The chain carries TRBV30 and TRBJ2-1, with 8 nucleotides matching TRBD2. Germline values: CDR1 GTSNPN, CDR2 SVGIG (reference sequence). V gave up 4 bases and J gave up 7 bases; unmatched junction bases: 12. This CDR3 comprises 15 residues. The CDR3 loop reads CAWNGREGVMNEQFF. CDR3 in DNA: TGTGCCTGGAATGGACGGGAGGGCGTGATGAATGAGCAGTTCTTC.

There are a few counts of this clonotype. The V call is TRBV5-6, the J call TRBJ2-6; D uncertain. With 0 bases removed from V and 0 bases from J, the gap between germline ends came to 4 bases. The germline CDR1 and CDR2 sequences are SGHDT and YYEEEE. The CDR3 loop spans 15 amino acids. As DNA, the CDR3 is TGTGCCAGCAGCTTGGGGTTCTCTGGGGCCAACGTCCTGACTTTC. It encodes CASSLGFSGANVLTF.

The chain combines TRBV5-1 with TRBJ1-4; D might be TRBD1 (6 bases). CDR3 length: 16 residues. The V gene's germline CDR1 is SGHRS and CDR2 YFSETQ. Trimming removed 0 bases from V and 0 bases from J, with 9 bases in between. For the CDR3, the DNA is TGCGCCAGCAGCTTGGCCGGGGGGCCAACTAATGAAAAACTGTTTTTT. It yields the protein CASSLAGGPTNEKLFF.

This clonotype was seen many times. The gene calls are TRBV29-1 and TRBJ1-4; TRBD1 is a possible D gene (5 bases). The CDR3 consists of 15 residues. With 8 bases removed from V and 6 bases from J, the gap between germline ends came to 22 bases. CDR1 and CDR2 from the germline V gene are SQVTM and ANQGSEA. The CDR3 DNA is TGCAGCTTTTTGAAACACCAGGGAAATGATGAAAAACTGTTTTTT. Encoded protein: CSFLKHQGNDEKLFF.

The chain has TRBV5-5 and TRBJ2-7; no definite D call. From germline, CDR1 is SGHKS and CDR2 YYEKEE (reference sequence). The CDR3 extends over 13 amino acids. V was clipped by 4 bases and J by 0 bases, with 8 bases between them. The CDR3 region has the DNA TGTGCCAGCAGCGTCTCGGGCTCCTACGAGCAGTACGTC. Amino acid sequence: CASSVSGSYEQYV.

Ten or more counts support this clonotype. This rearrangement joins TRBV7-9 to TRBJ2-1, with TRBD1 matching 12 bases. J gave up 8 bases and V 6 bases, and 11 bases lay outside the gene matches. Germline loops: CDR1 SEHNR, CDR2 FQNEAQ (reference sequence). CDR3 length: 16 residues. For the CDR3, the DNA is TGTGCCAGCAGTCCTCTTCCGGGACAGGGGGCATATGAGCAGTTCTTC. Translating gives CASSPLPGQGAYEQFF.

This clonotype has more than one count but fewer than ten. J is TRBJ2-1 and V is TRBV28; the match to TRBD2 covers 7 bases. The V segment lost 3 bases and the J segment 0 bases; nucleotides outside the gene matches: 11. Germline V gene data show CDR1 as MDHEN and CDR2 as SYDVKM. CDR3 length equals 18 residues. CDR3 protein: CASSFDQRELSSYNEQFF. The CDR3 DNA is TGTGCCAGCAGTTTTGACCAGCGGGAACTGAGCTCCTACAATGAGCAGTTCTTC.

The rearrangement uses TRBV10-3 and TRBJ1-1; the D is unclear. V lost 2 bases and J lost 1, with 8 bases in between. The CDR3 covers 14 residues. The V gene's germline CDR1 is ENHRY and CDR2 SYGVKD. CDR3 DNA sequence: TGTGCCATCAGTGAGCCAACGTGGAACACTGAAGCTTTCTTT. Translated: CAISEPTWNTEAFF.

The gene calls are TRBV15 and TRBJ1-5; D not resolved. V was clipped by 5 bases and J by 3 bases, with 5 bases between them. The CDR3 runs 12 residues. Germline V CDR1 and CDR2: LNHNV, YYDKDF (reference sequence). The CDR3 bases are TGTGCCACCAGCGGGCTCAATCAGCCCCAGCATTTT. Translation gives CATSGLNQPQHF.

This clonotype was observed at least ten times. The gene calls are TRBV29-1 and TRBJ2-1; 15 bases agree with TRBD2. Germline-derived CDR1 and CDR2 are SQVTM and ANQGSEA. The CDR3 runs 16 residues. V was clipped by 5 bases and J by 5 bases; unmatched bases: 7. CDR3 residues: CSVQGTSGRLDNEQFF. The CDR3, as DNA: TGCAGCGTTCAAGGGACTAGCGGGAGGCTTGACAATGAGCAGTTCTTC.

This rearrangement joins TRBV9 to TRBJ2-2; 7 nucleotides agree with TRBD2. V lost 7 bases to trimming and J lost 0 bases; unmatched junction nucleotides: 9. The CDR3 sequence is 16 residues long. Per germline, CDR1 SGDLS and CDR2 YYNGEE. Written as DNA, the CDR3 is TGTGCCAGCGGGCAACAGCGGGGCGCGAACACCGGGGAGCTGTTTTTT. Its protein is CASGQQRGANTGELFF.

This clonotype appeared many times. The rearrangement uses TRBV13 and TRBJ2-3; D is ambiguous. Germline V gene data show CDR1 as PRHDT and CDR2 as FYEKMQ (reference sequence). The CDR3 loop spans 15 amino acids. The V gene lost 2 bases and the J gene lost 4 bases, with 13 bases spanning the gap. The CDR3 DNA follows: TGTGCCAGCAGCTTATCTCGAAAGGCTTCAGATACGCAGTATTTT. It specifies CASSLSRKASDTQYF.

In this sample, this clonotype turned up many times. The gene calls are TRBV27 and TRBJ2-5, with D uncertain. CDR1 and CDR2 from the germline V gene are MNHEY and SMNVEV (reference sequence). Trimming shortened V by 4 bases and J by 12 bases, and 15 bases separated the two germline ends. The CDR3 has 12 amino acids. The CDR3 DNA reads TGTGCCAGCAGTTACTCGGGTCAAGCTGAGTACTTC. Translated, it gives CASSYSGQAEYF.

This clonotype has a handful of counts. The CDR3 bases are TGTGCCAGCAGTTACGGACAGACCCATGAGCAGTTCTTC. This gives the protein CASSYGQTHEQFF. The chain links TRBV6-5 to TRBJ2-1; maybe TRBD1 (6 bases). Looked up from germline, CDR1 is MNHEY and CDR2 is SVGAGI. The CDR3 has 13 residues. V lost 2 bases to trimming and J lost 8 bases, with 10 bases between them.

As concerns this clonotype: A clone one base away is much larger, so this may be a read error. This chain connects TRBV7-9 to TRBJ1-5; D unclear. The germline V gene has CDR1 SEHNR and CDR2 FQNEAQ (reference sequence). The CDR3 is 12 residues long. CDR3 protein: CATSLAGQPQHF. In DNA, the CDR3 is TGTGCCACCAGCTTAGCGGGGCAGCCCCAGCATTTT. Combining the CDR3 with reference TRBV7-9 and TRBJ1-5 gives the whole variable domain DTGVSQNPRHKITKRGQNVTFRCDPISEHNRLYWYRQTLGQGPEFLTYFQNEAQLEKSRLLSDRFSAERPKGSFSTLEIQRTEQGDSAMYLCATSLAGQPQHFGDGTRLSIL.

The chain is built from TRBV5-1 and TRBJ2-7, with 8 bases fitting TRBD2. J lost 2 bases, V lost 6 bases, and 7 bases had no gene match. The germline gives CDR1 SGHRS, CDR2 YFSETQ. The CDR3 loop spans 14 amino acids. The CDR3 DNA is TGCGCCAGCAAGTCCCAGCGGGAGACCTACGAGCAGTACTTC. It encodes CASKSQRETYEQYF. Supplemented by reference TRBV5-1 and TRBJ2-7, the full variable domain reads KAGVTQTPRYLIKTRGQQVTLSCSPISGHRSVSWYQQTPGQGLQFLFEYFSETQRNKGNFPGRFSGRQFSNSRSEMNVSTLELGDSALYLCASKSQRETYEQYFGPGTRLTVT.

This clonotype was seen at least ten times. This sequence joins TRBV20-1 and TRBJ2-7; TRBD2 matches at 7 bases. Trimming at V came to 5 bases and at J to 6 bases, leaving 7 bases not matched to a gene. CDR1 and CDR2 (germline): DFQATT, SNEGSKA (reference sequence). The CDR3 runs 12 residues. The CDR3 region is CSALTSFTEQYF. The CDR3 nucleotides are TGCAGTGCTTTGACTAGCTTCACCGAGCAGTACTTC.

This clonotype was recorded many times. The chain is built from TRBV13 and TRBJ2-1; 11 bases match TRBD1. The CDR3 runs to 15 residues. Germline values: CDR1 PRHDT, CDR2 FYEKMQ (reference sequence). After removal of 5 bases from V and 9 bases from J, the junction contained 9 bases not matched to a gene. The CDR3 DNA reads TGTGCCAGCAGCATCCGGGACAGGGGGGTTACTGAGCAGTTCTTC. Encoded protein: CASSIRDRGVTEQFF. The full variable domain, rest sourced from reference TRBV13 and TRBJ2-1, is AAGVIQSPRHLIKEKRETATLKCYPIPRHDTVYWYQQGPGQDPQFLISFYEKMQSDKGSIPDRFSAQQFSDYHSELNMSSLELGDSALYFCASSIRDRGVTEQFFGPGTRLTVL.

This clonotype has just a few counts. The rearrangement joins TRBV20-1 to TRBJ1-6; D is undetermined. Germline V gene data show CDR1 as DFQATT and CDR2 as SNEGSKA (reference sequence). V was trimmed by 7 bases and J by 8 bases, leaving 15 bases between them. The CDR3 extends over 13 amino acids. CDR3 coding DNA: TGCAGTGTCATGGATAGGGTCGATTCACCCCTCCACTTT. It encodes CSVMDRVDSPLHF.